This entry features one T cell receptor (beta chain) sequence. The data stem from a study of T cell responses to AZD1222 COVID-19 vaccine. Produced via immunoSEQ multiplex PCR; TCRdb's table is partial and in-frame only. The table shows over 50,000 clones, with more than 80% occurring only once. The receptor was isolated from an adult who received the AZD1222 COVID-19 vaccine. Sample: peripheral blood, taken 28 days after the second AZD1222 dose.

The CDR3 nucleotides are TGTGCCAGAAGCTTACTTTCAGCGGGAGTGGGAGAGACCCAGTACTTC. Its translation: CARSLLSAGVGETQYF. The chain uses TRBV7-5 and TRBJ2-5; TRBD2, the D gene given by the table, was not confirmed from the DNA. TRBV7-5 is a documented pseudogene. The CDR3 loop spans 16 amino acids.